Listed below are T cell receptor beta chains from one sample, sequenced in a study of T-cell reconstitution after alpha-beta-depleted transplantation in children. TCRdb used MiXCR to reprocess the PCR reads, holding one entry per CDR3 protein. In the table there are about 980,000 distinct CDR3 sequences, 25% to 35% of which are singletons. The input for sequencing was PBMCs, mostly from graft donor cells, taken 360 days after TCRalphabeta/CD19-depleted stem cell transplant. These receptors all come from a boy less than two years old who had a stem cell transplant for SCID, so the T cells may come from the graft donor. The CDR3 runs from the conserved cysteine through the conserved F or W. A D gene is named only where the DNA matches it firmly. Not all rows give a size; the values are once, few, many and, for expanded clones, a class.

d_gene: -
j_gene: TRBJ1-1
abundance: -
v_gene: TRBV7-2
CDR3nt: TGTGCCAGCAGCTTAGGGGGGAGGTGGGACACTGAAGCTTTCTTT
CDR3aa: CASSLGGRWDTEAFF

d_gene: -
j_gene: TRBJ1-1
abundance: -
v_gene: TRBV6-5
CDR3nt: TGTGCCAGCAGTTACAACTTGGGGTCCCCCGAGTTGAACACTGAAGCTTTCTTT
CDR3aa: CASSYNLGSPELNTEAFF

d_gene: -
j_gene: TRBJ2-7
abundance: many
v_gene: TRBV15
CDR3nt: TGTGCCACCAGCAGAGCAGGGGTCTCCTACGAGCAGTACTTC
CDR3aa: CATSRAGVSYEQYF

d_gene: TRBD1
j_gene: TRBJ2-5
abundance: -
v_gene: TRBV20-1
CDR3nt: TGCAGTGCCAGGGTAACAGGGGGCACGGAGACCCAGTACTTC
CDR3aa: CSARVTGGTETQYF

d_gene: -
j_gene: TRBJ2-3
abundance: -
v_gene: TRBV12-3/TRBV12-4
CDR3nt: TGTGCCAGCAGTTTCCAGGGCCCAACAGATACGCAGTATTTT
CDR3aa: CASSFQGPTDTQYF

d_gene: TRBD2
j_gene: TRBJ2-7
abundance: -
v_gene: TRBV19
CDR3nt: TGTGCCAGTAGTATGATGGGACTAGGGGGCGAGCAGTACTTC
CDR3aa: CASSMMGLGGEQYF

d_gene: TRBD2
j_gene: TRBJ2-5
abundance: -
v_gene: TRBV5-1
CDR3nt: TGCGCCAGCAGGTCCGGGACTAGCGTCCAAGAGACCCAGTACTTC
CDR3aa: CASRSGTSVQETQYF

d_gene: -
j_gene: TRBJ2-1
abundance: -
v_gene: TRBV3-1
CDR3nt: TGTGCCAGCAGCCAAGCGGGGAATGCCTACAATGAGCAGTTCTTC
CDR3aa: CASSQAGNAYNEQFF

d_gene: -
j_gene: TRBJ1-1
abundance: -
v_gene: TRBV12-3/TRBV12-4
CDR3nt: TGTGCCAGCACCCTCGAGGAGAACACTGAAGCTTTCTTT
CDR3aa: CASTLEENTEAFF

d_gene: TRBD1
j_gene: TRBJ1-2
abundance: -
v_gene: TRBV6-5
CDR3nt: TGTGCCAGCCGGGACAGGGGAGGTGGCTACACCTTC
CDR3aa: CASRDRGGGYTF

d_gene: -
j_gene: TRBJ2-7
abundance: -
v_gene: TRBV6-5
CDR3nt: TGTGCCAGCACCCCGGACGGAGCTCCCTCCTACGAGCAGTACTTC
CDR3aa: CASTPDGAPSYEQYF

d_gene: TRBD1
j_gene: TRBJ1-4
abundance: -
v_gene: TRBV4-3
CDR3nt: TGCGCCAGCAGCCAAGATCGACAGGGGTGGGGGAAACTGTTTTTT
CDR3aa: CASSQDRQGWGKLFF

d_gene: TRBD2
j_gene: TRBJ2-1
abundance: few
v_gene: TRBV7-2
CDR3nt: TGTGCCAGCAGCCATACTTCGACTAGCGGGGGTCAACGGTTCTTC
CDR3aa: CASSHTSTSGGQRFF

d_gene: -
j_gene: TRBJ2-1
abundance: once
v_gene: TRBV6-1
CDR3nt: TGTGCCAGCAGAAACCCCATGGGGTCTTATTCCTACAATGAGCAGTTCTTC
CDR3aa: CASRNPMGSYSYNEQFF

d_gene: TRBD1
j_gene: TRBJ1-4
abundance: many
v_gene: TRBV20-1
CDR3nt: TGCAGTGCGCTCTCCGGGACAGCAAATGAAAAACTGTTTTTT
CDR3aa: CSALSGTANEKLFF

d_gene: -
j_gene: TRBJ2-4
abundance: -
v_gene: TRBV11-2
CDR3nt: TGTGCCAGCAGCTTAGGTCCCTTACCCCGAAAAAACATTCAGTACTTC
CDR3aa: CASSLGPLPRKNIQYF

d_gene: TRBD2
j_gene: TRBJ2-1
abundance: many
v_gene: TRBV6-5
CDR3nt: TGTGCCAGCAGCTCCTTAGCGGGGGGGCAGAGTGAGCAGTTCTTC
CDR3aa: CASSSLAGGQSEQFF

d_gene: TRBD1
j_gene: TRBJ1-6
abundance: -
v_gene: TRBV4-3
CDR3nt: TGCGCCAGCAGCCAAGTGACAGGGCGAGATTCACCCCTCCACTTT
CDR3aa: CASSQVTGRDSPLHF

d_gene: -
j_gene: TRBJ2-1
abundance: few
v_gene: TRBV29-1
CDR3nt: TGCAGCTCCCGGGGTGGATACAATGAGCAGTTCTTC
CDR3aa: CSSRGGYNEQFF

d_gene: -
j_gene: TRBJ1-5
abundance: few
v_gene: TRBV5-6
CDR3nt: TGTGCCAGCAGTTTAACGGGGGGCCCTAGCAATCAGCCCCAGCATTTT
CDR3aa: CASSLTGGPSNQPQHF

d_gene: TRBD2
j_gene: TRBJ2-1
abundance: -
v_gene: TRBV7-6
CDR3nt: TGTGCCAGCAGCTCCCTTCGGGCAGCGGGGGGTACGCGCGCTATTCTTGAGCAGTTCTTC
CDR3aa: CASSSLRAAGGTRAILEQFF

d_gene: -
j_gene: TRBJ2-7
abundance: few
v_gene: TRBV28
CDR3nt: TGTGCCAGCAGTCCCATACCGCGGGGTGAGTACGAGCAGTACTTC
CDR3aa: CASSPIPRGEYEQYF

d_gene: -
j_gene: TRBJ2-5
abundance: -
v_gene: TRBV3-1
CDR3nt: TGTGCCAGCAGCCCCCCCGCGAGGGAAGAGACCCAGTACTTC
CDR3aa: CASSPPAREETQYF

d_gene: -
j_gene: TRBJ2-1
abundance: -
v_gene: TRBV6-5
CDR3nt: TGTGCCAGCAGTCCATGGGGGGGACAGAAGGACAATGAGCAGTTCTTC
CDR3aa: CASSPWGGQKDNEQFF

d_gene: TRBD2
j_gene: TRBJ2-1
abundance: -
v_gene: TRBV6-1
CDR3nt: TGTGCCAGCAGTGAAGGAAGTGAGCGGGGGTGGGGAAATGAGCAGTTCTTC
CDR3aa: CASSEGSERGWGNEQFF

d_gene: TRBD1
j_gene: TRBJ2-2
abundance: -
v_gene: TRBV5-1
CDR3nt: TGCGCCAGCAGCTTGTTGACAGGGTATACGTACACCGGGGAGCTGTTTTTT
CDR3aa: CASSLLTGYTYTGELFF

d_gene: TRBD1
j_gene: TRBJ2-5
abundance: few
v_gene: TRBV4-2
CDR3nt: TGTGCCAGCAGCCCACCAGGGACAGCACAAGAGACCCAGTACTTC
CDR3aa: CASSPPGTAQETQYF

d_gene: -
j_gene: TRBJ2-3
abundance: -
v_gene: TRBV11-1
CDR3nt: TGTGCCAGCAGCTTAGTCTATAATACAGATACGCAGTATTTT
CDR3aa: CASSLVYNTDTQYF

d_gene: -
j_gene: TRBJ2-4
abundance: -
v_gene: TRBV7-2
CDR3nt: TGTGCCAGCAGCTTAGACGGGGGAAGGAACATTCAGTACTTC
CDR3aa: CASSLDGGRNIQYF

d_gene: TRBD1
j_gene: TRBJ1-2
abundance: -
v_gene: TRBV4-1
CDR3nt: TGCGCCAGCAGCCAAGGACAGGGGGTAATCTATGGCTACACCTTC
CDR3aa: CASSQGQGVIYGYTF